The 20 T cell receptor beta chains below all came from one sample that was sequenced in a study of blood T cell repertoires in COVID-19. Generated by immunoSEQ multiplex PCR, the TCRdb table keeps only in-frame clones and is missing some. The data hold 190,000 or so clones, with about 83% observed a single time. What was sequenced was peripheral blood. Every receptor here comes from a man over 45 with active or convalescent COVID-19.

J is TRBJ2-2 and V is TRBV5-1; tentatively, D is TRBD1 (7 bases). The CDR3 consists of 17 residues. Germline V gene sequence: CDR1 SGHRS, CDR2 YFSETQ. V shed 4 bases and J shed 7 bases, with 23 bases lying between them. The CDR3 DNA reads as TGCGCCAGCAGCATCGCGGGCTGGACAGGCGGGATCGGGGAGCTGTTTTTT. This codes for CASSIAGWTGGIGELFF.

The chain is built from TRBV29-1 and TRBJ2-7; TRBD1 matches at 8 bases. The V gene end was trimmed by 6 bases and the J gene end by 5 bases; junction bases not matched to a gene: 6. Germline CDR1 SQVTM, CDR2 ANQGSEA. This CDR3 spans 12 amino acids. The CDR3 sequence: CSVGQGVHEQYF. The DNA of the CDR3 is TGCAGCGTAGGACAGGGTGTCCACGAGCAGTACTTC.

The rearrangement joins TRBV25-1 to TRBJ2-7; 11 nucleotides agree with TRBD1. V dropped 2 bases and J dropped 2; count of bases not matched to a gene: 2. Germline V gives CDR1 MGHDK, CDR2 SYGVNS. The CDR3 is 15 residues long. The CDR3 is CASSEPGQGAYEQYF. For the CDR3, the DNA is TGTGCCAGCAGTGAACCGGGACAGGGGGCCTACGAGCAGTACTTC.

The rearrangement joins TRBV30 to TRBJ1-2; D ambiguous. Germline V gives CDR1 GTSNPN, CDR2 SVGIG (reference sequence). V lost 0 bases, J lost 4 bases, and 12 bases lay in between. The CDR3 is 14 residues long. DNA for the CDR3: TGTGCCTGGAGTGTCCCCAGGCCCAGCTATGGCTACACCTTC. The encoded protein is CAWSVPRPSYGYTF.

The DNA of the CDR3 is TGTGCCAGCAGCCCGGGTCCGCCCATTCAACTGTTTTTT. The encoded protein is CASSPGPPIQLFF. This rearrangement joins TRBV3-1 (or the pseudogene TRBV3-2) to TRBJ1-4; D not certain. This CDR3 is 13 amino acids long. With 4 bases removed from V and 12 bases from J, the gap between germline ends came to 15 bases. Germline loops: CDR1 LGHDT, CDR2 YNNKEL (reference sequence).

The chain recombines TRBV11-2 with TRBJ2-7; 9 positions agree with TRBD1. The CDR3 is 17 amino acids. The V and J ends lost 5 bases and 2 bases, in that order; junction bases with no gene match: 13. CDR1 and CDR2 (germline): SGHAT, FQNNGV. The CDR3 protein is CASSPGQGYPFAYEQYF. DNA of the CDR3: TGTGCCAGCAGCCCGGGACAGGGTTATCCCTTCGCCTACGAGCAGTACTTC. Using reference TRBV11-2 and TRBJ2-7 for the parts outside the CDR3, the full variable domain is EAGVAQSPRYKIIEKRQSVAFWCNPISGHATLYWYQQILGQGPKLLIQFQNNGVVDDSQLPKDRFSAERLKGVDSTLKIQPAKLEDSAVYLCASSPGQGYPFAYEQYFGPGTRLTVT.

The rearrangement links TRBV10-2 to TRBJ2-3; D uncertain. V was shortened by 5 bases and J by 7 bases, with 10 bases between the two germline ends. The length of the CDR3 is 12 residues. From germline, CDR1 is WSHSY and CDR2 SAAADI. The CDR3 DNA reads as TGCGCCAGCAGTAACCCGCAGAATACGCAGTATTTT. Amino acid sequence: CASSNPQNTQYF.

V usage is TRBV19 and J usage is TRBJ1-6; 9 bases line up with TRBD1. The CDR3 spans 14 residues. Unmatched junction bases numbered 8, after V lost 7 bases and J lost 10 bases. CDR1 is LNHDA and CDR2 is SQIVND in the germline V gene (reference sequence). The DNA for the CDR3 is TGTGCCAGTACCTTACAGGGGGCTCGGTCACCCCTCCACTTT. It encodes CASTLQGARSPLHF. Together with reference TRBV19 and TRBJ1-6, the CDR3 gives the full variable domain: DGGITQSPKYLFRKEGQNVTLSCEQNLNHDAMYWYRQDPGQGLRLIYYSQIVNDFQKGDIAEGYSVSREKKESFPLTVTSAQKNPTAFYLCASTLQGARSPLHFGNGTRLTVT.

The chain recombines TRBV3-1 (or the pseudogene TRBV3-2) with TRBJ2-1, with TRBD2 identical over 8 bases. From germline, CDR1 is LGHDT and CDR2 YNNKEL (reference sequence). V lost 7 bases and J lost 4; bases outside the gene matches: 9. The CDR3 extends over 15 amino acids. Here the CDR3 DNA reads TGTGCCAGCACCCGAGGCGGGGGGATTTACAATGAGCAGTTCTTC. Protein: CASTRGGGIYNEQFF.

This clone has just one count. The J gene is TRBJ1-6, the V gene TRBV28; D gene uncertain. V was clipped by 10 bases and J by 0 bases, with 10 bases between them. The germline V gene encodes CDR1 MDHEN and CDR2 SYDVKM. The CDR3 length is 14 residues. Here the CDR3 reads CAMSPGSYNSPLHF. Here the CDR3 DNA reads TGTGCCATGTCGCCAGGCTCCTATAATTCACCCCTCCACTTT.

This rearrangement joins TRBV5-1 to TRBJ2-1; tentative D call: TRBD2 (6 bases). The V end was cut by 6 bases, the J end by 6 bases, with 13 bases between. This CDR3 has 13 residues. The germline V gene encodes CDR1 SGHRS and CDR2 YFSETQ. CDR3 amino acids: CASNRLDLNEQFF. CDR3 DNA sequence: TGCGCCAGCAACCGACTAGACCTCAATGAGCAGTTCTTC.

About this clone itself: A far larger clone is one base from this, pointing to a likely read error. This chain joins TRBV28 and TRBJ1-1; D is unresolved. The germline gives CDR1 MDHEN, CDR2 SYDVKM. V was pared by 6 bases and J by 3 bases, with 5 bases between. The CDR3 extends over 11 amino acids. This CDR3 is CASSGDTEAFF. The CDR3 DNA reads as TGTGCCAGCAGCGGGGACACTGAAGCTTTCTTT. The whole variable domain, remainder taken from reference TRBV28 and TRBJ1-1, is DVKVTQSSRYLVKRTGEKVFLECVQDMDHENMFWYRQDPGLGLRLIYFSYDVKMKEKGDIPEGYSVSREKKERFSLILESASTNQTSMYLCASSGDTEAFFGQGTRLTVV.

This chain connects TRBV5-1 to TRBJ1-2, with 7 bases fitting TRBD1. Unmatched junction bases numbered 5, after V lost 4 bases and J lost 2 bases. The CDR3 covers 14 residues. Germline assignment: CDR1 SGHRS and CDR2 YFSETQ. The CDR3 sequence is CASSITGQNYGYTF. In DNA, the CDR3 is TGCGCCAGCAGCATAACGGGACAGAACTATGGCTACACCTTC.

This clone was picked up a small number of times. The chain has TRBV29-1 and TRBJ1-5; D is unresolved. The CDR3 loop spans 12 amino acids. V was cut by 6 bases and J by 3 bases, with 9 bases left in between. Germline V lookup: CDR1 SQVTM, CDR2 ANQGSEA. CDR3 nucleotide sequence: TGCAGCGTGGGAGGCTTCAATCAGCCCCAGCATTTT. It codes for CSVGGFNQPQHF. The full variable domain, rest sourced from reference TRBV29-1 and TRBJ1-5, is SAVISQKPSRDICQRGTSLTIQCQVDSQVTMMFWYRQQPGQSLTLIATANQGSEATYESGFVIDKFPISRPNLTFSTLTVSNMSPEDSSIYLCSVGGFNQPQHFGDGTRLSIL.

The chain employs TRBV28 and TRBJ1-2; 9 nucleotides align to TRBD1. This CDR3 comprises 15 residues. Trimming at V came to 5 bases and at J to 4 bases, leaving 8 bases not matched to a gene. In germline, CDR1 is MDHEN, CDR2 SYDVKM. In DNA form, the CDR3 reads TGTGCCAGCAGTGATAGACAGGGGGAGGCCTATGGCTACACCTTC. This gives the protein CASSDRQGEAYGYTF.

J is TRBJ2-3 and V is TRBV9; D is perhaps TRBD2 (7 bases). From germline, CDR1 is SGDLS and CDR2 YYNGEE. CDR3 length: 15 residues. The ends were cut back, 0 bases at V and 1 base at J, with 9 bases in the middle. This CDR3 is CASSVGGGRTDTQYF. CDR3 nucleotide sequence: TGTGCCAGCAGCGTAGGCGGGGGCCGCACAGATACGCAGTATTTT.

This chain uses TRBV28 with TRBJ1-2; 9 nucleotides align to TRBD1. This CDR3 spans 14 amino acids. CDR1 and CDR2 (germline): MDHEN, SYDVKM. V shed 8 bases and J 6 bases; nucleotides not matched to a gene: 10. CDR3 DNA: TGTGCCAGCGGCTCCGGGACAGGGTTTAATGGCTACACCTTC. Protein product: CASGSGTGFNGYTF.

The rearrangement uses TRBV5-1 and TRBJ1-2; 8 bases match TRBD1. CDR3 length equals 15 residues. The V gene's germline CDR1 is SGHRS and CDR2 YFSETQ. V lost 1 base to trimming and J lost 4 bases; unmatched junction nucleotides: 6. The CDR3 is CASSLRDRGTYGYTF. CDR3 nucleotide sequence: TGCGCCAGCAGCTTGCGAGACAGGGGAACCTATGGCTACACCTTC.

This rearrangement joins TRBV7-3 to TRBJ2-6; weak D call: TRBD1 (5 bases). The CDR3 totals 16 residues. Germline V gene sequence: CDR1 SGHTA, CDR2 FQGTGA. V was trimmed by 3 bases and J by 2 bases, leaving 11 bases between them. CDR3 sequence (DNA): TGTGCCAGCAGCTTGAACAGGCTCGCTGGGGCCAACGTCCTGACTTTC. This sequence encodes CASSLNRLAGANVLTF. Full variable domain (missing parts from reference TRBV7-3 and TRBJ2-6): GAGVSQTPSNKVTEKGKYVELRCDPISGHTALYWYRQSLGQGPEFLIYFQGTGAADDSGLPNDRFFAVRPEGSVSTLKIQRTERGDSAVYLCASSLNRLAGANVLTFGAGSRLTVL.

Ten or more counts support this clone. The chain links TRBV24-1 to TRBJ2-3; TRBD2 matches at 9 bases. This CDR3 comprises 16 residues. After removal of 4 bases from V and 4 bases from J, the junction contained 8 bases not matched to a gene. CDR1 KGHDR and CDR2 SFDVKD come from the germline V gene. CDR3 protein: CATSDTVAGVADTQYF. The DNA for the CDR3 is TGTGCCACCAGTGACACCGTAGCGGGAGTGGCAGATACGCAGTATTTT.